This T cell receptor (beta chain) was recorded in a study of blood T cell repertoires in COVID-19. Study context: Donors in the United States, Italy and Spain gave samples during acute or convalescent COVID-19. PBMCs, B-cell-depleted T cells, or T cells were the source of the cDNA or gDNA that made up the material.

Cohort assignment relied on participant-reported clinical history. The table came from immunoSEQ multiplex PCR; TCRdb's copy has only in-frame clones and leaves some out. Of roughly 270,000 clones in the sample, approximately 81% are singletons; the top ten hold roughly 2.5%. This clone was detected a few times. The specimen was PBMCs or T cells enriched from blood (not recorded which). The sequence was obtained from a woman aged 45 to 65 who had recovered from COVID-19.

This chain's CDR3 is CASSLNTGLAGETQYF. The CDR3 DNA is TGTGCCAGCAGCTTAAATACCGGGCTAGCGGGGGAGACCCAGTACTTC. The chain couples TRBV11-2 to TRBJ2-5, with 9 bases matching TRBD2. V dropped 2 bases and J dropped 5; count of bases not matched to a gene: 9. Germline loops: CDR1 SGHAT, CDR2 FQNNGV. This CDR3 contains 16 residues.